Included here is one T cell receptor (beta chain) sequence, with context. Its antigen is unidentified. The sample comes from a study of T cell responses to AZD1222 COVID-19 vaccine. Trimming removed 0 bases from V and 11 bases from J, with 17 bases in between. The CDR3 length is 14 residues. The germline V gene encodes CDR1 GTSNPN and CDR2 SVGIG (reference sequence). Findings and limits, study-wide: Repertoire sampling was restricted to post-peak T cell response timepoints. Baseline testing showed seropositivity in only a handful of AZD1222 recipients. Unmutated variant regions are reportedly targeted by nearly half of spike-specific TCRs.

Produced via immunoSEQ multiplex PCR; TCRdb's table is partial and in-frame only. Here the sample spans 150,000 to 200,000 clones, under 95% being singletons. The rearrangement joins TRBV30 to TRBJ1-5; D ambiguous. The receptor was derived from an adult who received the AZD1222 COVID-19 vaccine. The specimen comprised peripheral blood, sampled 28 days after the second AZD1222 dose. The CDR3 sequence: CAWSVNTGNQSQHF. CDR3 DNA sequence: TGTGCCTGGAGTGTTAATACCGGGAACCAGTCCCAGCATTTT.